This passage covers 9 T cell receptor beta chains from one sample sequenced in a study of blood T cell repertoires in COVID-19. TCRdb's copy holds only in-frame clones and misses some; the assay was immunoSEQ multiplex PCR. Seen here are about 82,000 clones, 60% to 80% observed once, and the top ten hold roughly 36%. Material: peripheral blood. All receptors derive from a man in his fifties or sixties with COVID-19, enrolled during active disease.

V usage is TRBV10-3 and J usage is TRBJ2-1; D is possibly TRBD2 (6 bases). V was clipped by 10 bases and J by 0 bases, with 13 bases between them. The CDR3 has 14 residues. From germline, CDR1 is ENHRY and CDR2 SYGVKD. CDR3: CATRRGGSYNEQFF. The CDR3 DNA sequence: TGTGCCACCCGGAGGGGCGGCTCCTACAATGAGCAGTTCTTC.

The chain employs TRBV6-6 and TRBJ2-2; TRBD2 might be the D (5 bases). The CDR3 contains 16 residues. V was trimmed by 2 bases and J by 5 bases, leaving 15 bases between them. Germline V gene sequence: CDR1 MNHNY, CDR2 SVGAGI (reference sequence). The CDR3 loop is CASSYPGLVKTGELFF. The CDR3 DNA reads TGTGCCAGCAGTTACCCCGGACTGGTCAAAACCGGGGAGCTGTTTTTT.

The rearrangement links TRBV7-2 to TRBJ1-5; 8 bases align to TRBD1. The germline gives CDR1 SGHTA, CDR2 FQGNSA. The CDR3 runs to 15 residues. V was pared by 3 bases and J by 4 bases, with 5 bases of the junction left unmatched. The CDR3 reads CASSFDRGINQPQHF. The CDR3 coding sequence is TGTGCCAGCAGCTTTGACAGGGGAATAAATCAGCCCCAGCATTTT.

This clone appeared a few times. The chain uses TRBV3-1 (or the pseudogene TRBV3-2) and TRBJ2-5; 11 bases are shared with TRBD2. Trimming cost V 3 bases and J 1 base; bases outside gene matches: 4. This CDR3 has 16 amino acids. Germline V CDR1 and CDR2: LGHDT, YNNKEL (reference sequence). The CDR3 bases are TGTGCCAGCAGCCAGGCTAGCGGGGGGCGCCAAGAGACCCAGTACTTC. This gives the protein CASSQASGGRQETQYF.

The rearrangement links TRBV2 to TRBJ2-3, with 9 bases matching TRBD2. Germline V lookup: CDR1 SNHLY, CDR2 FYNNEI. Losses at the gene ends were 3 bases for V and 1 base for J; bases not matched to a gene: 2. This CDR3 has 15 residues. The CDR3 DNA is TGTGCCAGCAGTGAGAGGACTAGCGGCACAGATACGCAGTATTTT. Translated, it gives CASSERTSGTDTQYF.

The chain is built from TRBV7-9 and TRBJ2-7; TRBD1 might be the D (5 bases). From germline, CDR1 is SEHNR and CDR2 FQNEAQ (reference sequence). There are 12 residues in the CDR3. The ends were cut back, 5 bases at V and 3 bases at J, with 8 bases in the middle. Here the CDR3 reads CASSRQNYEQYF. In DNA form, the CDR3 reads TGTGCCAGCAGCAGACAGAACTACGAGCAGTACTTC.

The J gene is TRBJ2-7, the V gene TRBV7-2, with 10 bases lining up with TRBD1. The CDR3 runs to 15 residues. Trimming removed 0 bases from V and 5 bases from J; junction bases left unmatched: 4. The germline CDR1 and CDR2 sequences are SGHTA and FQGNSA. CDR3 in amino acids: CASSLAGTGVHEQYF. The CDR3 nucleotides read TGTGCCAGCAGCTTAGCGGGGACAGGGGTCCACGAGCAGTACTTC.

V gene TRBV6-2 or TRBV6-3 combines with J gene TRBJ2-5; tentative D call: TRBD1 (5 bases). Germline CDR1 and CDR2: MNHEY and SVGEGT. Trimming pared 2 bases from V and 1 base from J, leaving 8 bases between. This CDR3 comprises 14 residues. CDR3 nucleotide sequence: TGTGCCAGCAGTTACGGCAGGGCCCAAGAGACCCAGTACTTC. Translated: CASSYGRAQETQYF.

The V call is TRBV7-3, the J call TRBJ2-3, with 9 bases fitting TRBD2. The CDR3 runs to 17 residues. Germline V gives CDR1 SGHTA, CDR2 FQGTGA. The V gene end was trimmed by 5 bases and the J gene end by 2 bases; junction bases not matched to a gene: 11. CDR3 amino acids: CASSQGPAGGSTDTQYF. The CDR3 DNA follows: TGTGCCAGCAGCCAGGGGCCAGCGGGGGGATCCACAGATACGCAGTATTTT.